This TCR beta chain was retrieved from a study of control samples from healthy donors and cancer patients. Clones were read by immunoSEQ multiplex PCR, and TCRdb kept only the in-frame ones, dropping some. The data show some 410,000 clones, approximately 92% seen once. Sequenced input: PBMCs. The TCR originated in a man aged 35 to 55 with head and neck cancer.

The DNA for the CDR3 is TGTGCCAGCAGCCAAGGGTCTTCGACTTTCGGAGGAGATACGCAGTATTTT. Its translation is CASSQGSSTFGGDTQYF. The chain links TRBV4-2 to TRBJ2-3; D possibly corresponds to TRBD2 (5 bases). CDR3 length: 17 amino acids. With 1 base removed from V and 5 bases from J, the gap between germline ends came to 19 bases. CDR1 and CDR2 from the germline V gene are LGHNA and YNFKEQ.